This T cell receptor beta chain was captured in a study of T cells in Graves' hyperthyroidism and ophthalmopathy. RNA transcripts served as the template for amplifying TCR beta CDR3 regions. Primed by the HTBI set, a first-round RT-PCR was run on the TCR CDR3. TCRdb re-called the multiplex PCR reads with MiXCR, one entry per CDR3 protein. This sample has 300,000 to 500,000 distinct CDR3 sequences, with about 14% found just once. Trimming took off 5 bases at V and 0 bases at J, with 14 bases between the two ends. There are 16 residues in the CDR3. In germline, CDR1 is ENHRY, CDR2 SYGVKD. The sequenced sample was blood. The chain recombines TRBV10-3 with TRBJ2-1; D remains ambiguous. This clonotype was sampled from a middle-aged man with Graves' ophthalmopathy. This CDR3 is CAISPNPLGSYNEQFF. Written as DNA, the CDR3 is TGTGCCATCAGTCCTAACCCCCTAGGCTCCTACAATGAGCAGTTCTTC.